This record covers a single T cell receptor beta chain. Its antigen is still unknown. The entry originates in a study of T cell repertoires in cytomegalovirus infection. Whole-study context: The public TCR beta signatures pointed to both CMV infection and matching HLA type. Notes on the study in general: The ex vivo response was dominated by HLA-C-restricted CMV-specific TCR beta clonotypes. Identification of carriers of CMV plus the relevant HLA was achieved through cumulative public TCR beta family frequency.

The CDR3 runs to 17 residues. The germline V and J ends were trimmed by 5 bases and 0 bases, with 18 bases remaining between them. Germline loops: CDR1 MGHDK, CDR2 SYGVNS. TCRdb independently ran MiXCR on the reads; one entry per CDR3 protein. The table records some 100,000 distinct CDR3 sequences, 20% to 30% of them present only once. The rearrangement links TRBV25-1 to TRBJ2-3, with D possibly TRBD2 on 7 matching bases. The receptor comes from a human donor in good health (CMV status not recorded). Some clones in this sample may be carry-over from other donors' samples. Sequencing was done on a sample of CD8+ T cells from PBMCs. The CDR3 DNA follows: TGTGCCAGCAGTCCTCTGGGCCGGGGGGCTAGCACAGATACGCAGTATTTT. Its translation is CASSPLGRGASTDTQYF.